Listed here are 15 T cell receptor beta chains from one sample, sequenced in a study of PD-L1 blockade in urothelial cancer. Libraries were prepared by immunoSEQ multiplex PCR; TCRdb keeps only in-frame clonotypes and omits some of them. The sample records 70,000 to 75,000 clones, around 84% being singletons. Here the sequenced sample was PBMCs, taken around atezolizumab (anti-PD-L1) treatment. These TCRs come from a man between 65 and 85 years old with urothelial cancer.

This chain links TRBV28 with TRBJ2-7; 10 bases agree with TRBD1. V lost 4 bases, J lost 0 bases, and 6 bases stayed unmatched. Germline V lookup: CDR1 MDHEN, CDR2 SYDVKM. CDR3 length: 16 residues. The CDR3 reads CASSSPGTGASYEQYF. The CDR3 DNA reads as TGTGCCAGCAGTTCCCCCGGGACAGGGGCCTCCTACGAGCAGTACTTC. The whole variable domain, remainder taken from reference TRBV28 and TRBJ2-7, is DVKVTQSSRYLVKRTGEKVFLECVQDMDHENMFWYRQDPGLGLRLIYFSYDVKMKEKGDIPEGYSVSREKKERFSLILESASTNQTSMYLCASSSPGTGASYEQYFGPGTRLTVT.

This chain links TRBV5-1 with TRBJ2-1; possibly TRBD1 for D (5 bases). CDR3 length equals 13 residues. In germline, CDR1 is SGHRS, CDR2 YFSETQ. With 2 bases removed from V and 4 bases from J, the gap between germline ends came to 7 bases. The CDR3 coding sequence is TGCGCCAGCAGCTTTGACAGATACAATGAGCAGTTCTTC. Protein product: CASSFDRYNEQFF.

The rearrangement links TRBV6-5 to TRBJ1-2; 8 nucleotides line up with TRBD1. After removal of 4 bases from V and 4 bases from J, the junction contained 5 bases not matched to a gene. CDR1 is MNHEY and CDR2 is SVGAGI in the germline V gene. The CDR3 runs 14 residues. CDR3 region: CASSSQGVGYGYTF. The CDR3 DNA reads TGTGCCAGCAGTTCACAGGGGGTTGGCTATGGCTACACCTTC.

The CDR3 spells CASSRGASSYEQYF. As DNA, the CDR3 is TGTGCCAGCAGCCGTGGGGCAAGCTCCTACGAGCAGTACTTC. The chain links TRBV11-2 to TRBJ2-7, with a tentative D call TRBD1 (5 bases). Germline CDR1 SGHAT, CDR2 FQNNGV. Trimming pared 5 bases from V and 0 bases from J, leaving 11 bases between. This CDR3 comprises 14 residues. Filled out from reference TRBV11-2 and TRBJ2-7, the complete variable domain reads EAGVAQSPRYKIIEKRQSVAFWCNPISGHATLYWYQQILGQGPKLLIQFQNNGVVDDSQLPKDRFSAERLKGVDSTLKIQPAKLEDSAVYLCASSRGASSYEQYFGPGTRLTVT.

The rearrangement joins TRBV27 to TRBJ2-5; TRBD2 might be the D (6 bases). There are 14 residues in the CDR3. V was cut by 5 bases and J by 5 bases, with 15 bases left in between. CDR1 and CDR2 from the germline V gene are MNHEY and SMNVEV (reference sequence). The CDR3 region is CASSRRGDRETQYF. The CDR3 DNA reads as TGTGCCAGCAGTCGGCGGGGAGATAGGGAGACCCAGTACTTC.

CDR3 DNA: TGTGCCAGCAGTGGAGGGACAGCTAGCAATCAGCCCCAGCATTTT. Translation gives CASSGGTASNQPQHF. The rearrangement joins TRBV2 to TRBJ1-5; 7 bases agree with TRBD1. Germline V CDR1 and CDR2: SNHLY, FYNNEI. This CDR3 has 15 residues. J gave up 0 bases and V 4 bases, and 3 bases lay outside the gene matches.

The rearrangement uses TRBV9 and TRBJ2-3; tentatively, D is TRBD2 (5 bases). This CDR3 region has 14 residues. The germline V and J ends were trimmed by 0 bases and 5 bases, with 10 bases remaining between them. Germline assignment: CDR1 SGDLS and CDR2 YYNGEE. CDR3 sequence (DNA): TGTGCCAGCAGCGTAGTGGGAGCGTTAGATACGCAGTATTTT. Protein: CASSVVGALDTQYF.

The chain recombines TRBV6-1 with TRBJ2-1, with 9 bases lining up with TRBD2. Trimming at V came to 10 bases and at J to 6 bases, leaving 13 bases not matched to a gene. CDR3 size: 15 residues. Germline V gene data show CDR1 as MNHNS and CDR2 as SASEGT. The CDR3 bases are TGTGCCATCGGGCTGGGAGGCGGGAGGGCCAATGAGCAGTTCTTC. This codes for CAIGLGGGRANEQFF.

The rearrangement links TRBV11-2 to TRBJ2-7; TRBD1 agrees at 7 bases. The CDR3 totals 14 residues. J lost 6 bases, V lost 4 bases, and 9 bases had no gene match. Germline CDR1 SGHAT, CDR2 FQNNGV. Here the CDR3 reads CASSSHRHRGEQYF. DNA for the CDR3: TGTGCCAGCAGCTCACACCGACACAGGGGCGAGCAGTACTTC.

This clone was found a few times. V usage is TRBV4-1 and J usage is TRBJ1-3, with 9 bases identical to TRBD1. Germline V gene data show CDR1 as MGHRA and CDR2 as YSYEKL. J lost 4 bases, V lost 0 bases, and 22 bases had no gene match. There are 22 residues in the CDR3. CDR3 DNA: TGCGCCAGCAGCCAAGATATTCCCCGTACCGGGACAGGGACATCGGAGGGAAACACCATATATTTT. Its protein is CASSQDIPRTGTGTSEGNTIYF.

The rearrangement uses TRBV19 and TRBJ2-5; 7 positions match TRBD1. Germline values: CDR1 LNHDA, CDR2 SQIVND (reference sequence). The CDR3 extends over 12 amino acids. The V and J ends lost 10 bases and 1 base, in that order; junction bases with no gene match: 3. CDR3 sequence: CATRQGQETQYF. Here the CDR3 DNA reads TGTGCCACTAGACAGGGCCAAGAGACCCAGTACTTC. Full variable domain (remainder filled in from reference TRBV19 and TRBJ2-5): DGGITQSPKYLFRKEGQNVTLSCEQNLNHDAMYWYRQDPGQGLRLIYYSQIVNDFQKGDIAEGYSVSREKKESFPLTVTSAQKNPTAFYLCATRQGQETQYFGPGTRLLVL.

The J gene is TRBJ1-5, the V gene TRBV7-2, with TRBD1 as a possible D gene (5 bases). V dropped 5 bases and J dropped 3 bases, with 14 bases sitting between them. Germline V gene lookup returns CDR1 SGHTA and CDR2 FQGNSA. The CDR3 contains 15 residues. The CDR3 DNA sequence: TGTGCCAGCAGCGATCAAGTGGGGCCCAATCAGCCCCAGCATTTT. Amino acid sequence: CASSDQVGPNQPQHF.

The genes are TRBV6-6 and TRBJ2-2, with D possibly TRBD1 on 5 matching bases. The V gene lost 5 bases and the J gene lost 5 bases, with 6 bases spanning the gap. There are 12 residues in the CDR3. Germline lookup yields CDR1 MNHNY and CDR2 SVGAGI (reference sequence). CDR3 DNA: TGTGCCAGCAGTACAGGAACCGGGGAGCTGTTTTTT. As protein: CASSTGTGELFF.

J is TRBJ2-7 and V is TRBV5-5; 8 nucleotides align to TRBD2. The CDR3 covers 15 residues. The trim removed 0 bases at V and 9 bases at J, leaving 11 bases unmatched. Germline V CDR1 and CDR2: SGHKS, YYEKEE (reference sequence). CDR3 in amino acids: CASSLADSGITSQYF. The CDR3 DNA reads TGTGCCAGCAGCTTGGCCGATAGCGGGATAACCTCGCAGTACTTC.

The rearrangement links TRBV19 to TRBJ2-7, with 10 bases lining up with TRBD2. V trimming: 2 bases; J trimming: 2 bases; junction bases outside the gene matches: 18. Germline V gene sequence: CDR1 LNHDA, CDR2 SQIVND (reference sequence). The CDR3 is made up of 20 amino acids. The CDR3 bases are TGTGCCAGTAGTATACGGGGTTCGAGACTAGCGGGCCCTGGCCCCTACGAGCAGTACTTC. This encodes CASSIRGSRLAGPGPYEQYF.